Below are 10 T cell receptor beta chains sequenced from a single sample in a study of cytomegalovirus exposure and HLA in healthy donors. The PCR used 60 Vbeta and 13 Jbeta primers. The table came from immunoSEQ multiplex PCR; TCRdb's copy has only in-frame clones and leaves some out. Here the sample spans about 20,000 clones, over 75% being singletons. Sequenced input: PBMCs. These receptors were taken from a man in his 60s in good health and CMV-seronegative.

This clone was seen only once. The V and J genes are TRBV5-5 and TRBJ1-2; D not resolved. The length of the CDR3 is 15 residues. V was trimmed by 6 bases and J by 8 bases, leaving 23 bases between them. CDR1 and CDR2 (germline): SGHKS, YYEKEE (reference sequence). The CDR3 DNA follows: TGTGCCAGCACCCTAACTAGGGTGGCAGTTCAGGGCTACACCTTC. Encoded protein: CASTLTRVAVQGYTF.

The chain recombines TRBV18 with TRBJ2-2; TRBD1 might be the D (6 bases). CDR3 size: 14 residues. Deletions cut 3 bases from V and 2 bases from J, with 7 bases between. Germline CDR1 and CDR2: KGHSH and LQKENI. CDR3 region: CASSPDRNTGELFF. The CDR3 nucleotides are TGTGCCAGCTCACCGGACAGAAACACCGGGGAGCTGTTTTTT.

The chain joins TRBV10-3 to TRBJ2-2; D is possibly TRBD2 (6 bases). V was cut by 0 bases and J by 0 bases, with 14 bases left in between. The V gene's germline CDR1 is ENHRY and CDR2 SYGVKD. The CDR3 is made up of 18 amino acids. CDR3 residues: CAISESVSGMSNTGELFF. DNA for the CDR3: TGTGCCATCAGTGAGTCGGTTAGCGGAATGTCGAACACCGGGGAGCTGTTTTTT.

This clone is a singleton in its sample. The chain links TRBV7-2 to TRBJ2-5, with 8 positions matching TRBD2. Germline values: CDR1 SGHTA, CDR2 FQGNSA. This CDR3 is built from 17 residues. Unmatched junction bases numbered 11, after V lost 4 bases and J lost 1 base. The CDR3 DNA is TGTGCCAGCAGCTCCTGGGCGGCGGGAGGTCGCCAAGAGACCCAGTACTTC. Residues: CASSSWAAGGRQETQYF.

The rearrangement links TRBV12-5 to TRBJ2-4; 8 nucleotides match TRBD1. This CDR3 contains 13 residues. The V gene's germline CDR1 is LGHNT and CDR2 FRNRAP. Germline trimming cut 9 bases from V and 8 bases from J; bases unmatched to any gene: 9. The DNA of the CDR3 is TGTGCTAGGCAACGGACAGGGAGAGACATTCAGTACTTC. Amino acid sequence: CARQRTGRDIQYF.

This chain joins TRBV18 and TRBJ1-5; D might be TRBD1 (5 bases). Germline CDR1 reads KGHSH; CDR2 reads LQKENI. The germline V and J ends were trimmed by 3 bases and 2 bases, with 8 bases remaining between them. The CDR3 length is 14 residues. This CDR3 reads CASSPQGGNQPQHF. The CDR3 DNA follows: TGTGCCAGCTCACCTCAGGGTGGCAATCAGCCCCAGCATTTT.

The chain has TRBV19 and TRBJ2-2, with D possibly matching TRBD1 (5 bases). The V gene's germline CDR1 is LNHDA and CDR2 SQIVND (reference sequence). Trimming shortened V by 11 bases and J by 4 bases, and 23 bases separated the two germline ends. The CDR3 length is 16 residues. This CDR3 is CAGKDDPQGFTGELFF. In nucleotides, the CDR3 is TGTGCCGGTAAAGATGACCCTCAGGGATTCACCGGGGAGCTGTTTTTT.

The V call is TRBV7-9, the J call TRBJ2-3; 7 bases are shared with TRBD1. This CDR3 has 15 amino acids. CDR1 is SEHNR, CDR2 FQNEAQ, per germline (reference sequence). Trimming at V came to 3 bases and at J to 4 bases, leaving 7 bases not matched to a gene. The CDR3 DNA sequence: TGTGCCAGCAGCTTTACGACAGGGTGGGCAGATACGCAGTATTTT. It encodes CASSFTTGWADTQYF.

This chain connects TRBV7-2 to TRBJ2-2; 7 bases are a match to TRBD1. This CDR3 has 15 residues. Germline V lookup: CDR1 SGHTA, CDR2 FQGNSA. The V and J ends lost 5 bases and 7 bases, in that order; junction bases with no gene match: 10. The DNA for the CDR3 is TGTGCCAGCAGCGGAATCGACAGGGTCGGCGGGGAGCTGTTTTTT. It encodes CASSGIDRVGGELFF.

The rearrangement links TRBV12-5 to TRBJ2-5; 10 nucleotides agree with TRBD2. Germline V gene data show CDR1 as LGHNT and CDR2 as FRNRAP. The CDR3 is made up of 17 amino acids. J was trimmed by 5 bases and V by 1 base; bases with no gene match: 10. In DNA form, the CDR3 reads TGTGCTAGTGGTTTGGCTTCCCGACTAGCGGGCGGTGAGACCCAGTACTTC. This sequence encodes CASGLASRLAGGETQYF.